This T cell receptor beta chain is drawn from a study of CD8+ T cells in alopecia areata listed by TCRdb under 2018. Background for the entire study: Treated patients were enrolled in an open-label pilot trial of oral tofacitinib, 5 to 10 mg twice daily, for moderate-to-severe alopecia areata. TCRbeta CDR3 regions were amplified by immunoSEQ multiplex PCR with 35 Vbeta forward and 13 Jbeta reverse primers. Biopsies were taken from tofacitinib-treated patients at baseline and at 4 and 24 weeks of treatment, and a later scalp biopsy was taken in several of the tofacitinib-treated patients. Human TCRbeta sequencing covered scalp tissue and sorted CD4+ and CD8+ peripheral blood T cells from patchy and totalis/universalis alopecia areata patients and healthy controls. Scalp clonality was compared across normal scalp (n=4), patchy alopecia areata scalp (n=8), and alopecia totalis/universalis scalp (n=8). In treated patients, disease severity was measured using the SALT score, which gives the percentage of scalp surface area affected. RNA came from the PAXgene miRNA kit for fixed scalp, the miRNeasy kit for PBMCs, and the RNeasy kit for mouse skin. In both human patients and the C3H/HeJ mouse model, the study applied high-throughput TCRbeta sequencing to look at T cell clonal expansion in alopecia areata. Tofacitinib was administered for 6 to 18 months, and 6 months of follow-up off drug were then conducted to assess delayed response and recurrence. General findings and caveats noted by the study authors: Scalp clonality and the number of expanded CD8+ clones among the top 100 scalp clones were significantly decreased by tofacitinib. Scalp TCR repertoire analysis is complicated because resident alphabeta T cells in normal human skin are also sequenced, whereas mouse skin is dominated by gammadelta T cells. Compared with normal scalp, lesional scalp, particularly in alopecia totalis/universalis, had higher clonality and more expanded CD8+ clones, which suggests antigenic drive. The treated cohort was small, with a single nonresponder, so links between baseline CD8+ expansion and response need larger studies. Many expanded lesional clones persisted in scalp and blood during tofacitinib treatment, which may partly explain relapse after stopping treatment. Compared with mice, TCR sequences shared between patients were less clear, possibly partly because of HLA diversity across the patient population.

The time point label corresponds to: about 4 weeks on oral tofacitinib. The treatment or condition label, read with the paper, signifies: oral pan-JAK inhibitor, 5-10 mg twice daily. Lesional scalp punch biopsies and peripheral blood were collected from alopecia areata patients. After PBMCs were isolated by density centrifugation and stained for CD3, CD4 and CD8, a FACSAria was used to sort CD4+ and CD8+ T cells. The library came from the immunoSEQ multiplex PCR assay. For TCR sequencing, RNA was extracted from every sample and reverse transcribed into cDNA to serve as template. First-strand cDNA was synthesized using SuperScript III with a 2:1 mix of oligo-dT and random hexamers. A synthetic immune receptor repertoire was used to measure amplification bias, and any remaining bias was corrected computationally. The published analysis was carried out like this. Raw reads were preprocessed for error removal, and CDR3 was defined according to IMGT conventions as running from the conserved cysteine to phenylalanine. To get clonality, Shannon entropy was normalized by log2 of the number of productive unique TCRs and the result was subtracted from 1. CD4 or CD8 identity of scalp clones was inferred by cross-referencing scalp TCRbeta sequences with sorted blood CD4 and CD8 repertoires. TCRdb re-hosts the immuneACCESS table, in-frame sequences only. Its copies lack some clones; in the studies checked, an unresolved V gene accounts for under half of them, and the cause for the rest is not known. V, J and clone size were drawn from that table, and D and trimming were deduced from the DNA. A total of 95,000 to 150,000 clones appear in this sample, about half of them only once. The top ten constitute about 0.5% of the sample.

A remark on this clone: Its binding antigen is unknown. Base-call qualities are not available, and no considerably larger clone is one nucleotide away.

The material was CD4+ T cells sorted from blood, obtained at week 4, from a patient treated with tofacitinib. The TCR originated in a human donor with alopecia areata.

This receptor carries the CDR3 CASSSDTYEQYF. The DNA sequence is TGTGCCAGCAGCAGCGACACGTACGAGCAGTACTTC. The sequence links TRBV21-1 to TRBJ2-7; the D call in the table, TRBD1, was not verified against the DNA. TRBV21-1 is a recognized pseudogene. CDR3 length: 12 amino acids, cysteine to phenylalanine. Here the CDR3 DNA is all that survives: 36 bases in frame from base 1.